These T cell receptor beta chains were read from a single sample in a study of blood T cell repertoires in COVID-19. Assay used: immunoSEQ multiplex PCR; TCRdb lists only in-frame clones, some missing. The sample shows roughly 77,000 clones, roughly 90% of them seen only once. Material: peripheral blood. The receptors derive from a man over 45 with active COVID-19. Each CDR3 is given with its conserved first and last residue. A D gene is named only where the DNA matches it firmly. Expanded clones get a size class; other rows say once, few or many, or leave the size out.

TGTGCCAGCAGGGCCTGGGGGGGCGGAGAGACCCAGTACTTC CASRAWGGGETQYF TRBJ2-5 TRBV5-4 once NA
TGCGCCAGCAGCCCCCGTCCGGCAGGGGCTAATCAGCCCCAGCATTTT CASSPRPAGANQPQHF TRBJ1-5 TRBV5-1 few NA
TGTGCCAGCAGCTTAGTCTCTAGCGGCTACGAGCAGTACTTC CASSLVSSGYEQYF TRBJ2-7 TRBV11-2 NA TRBD2
TGTGCCAGCAGCTTAGCGACAGGGTTTGCAACTAATGAAAAACTGTTTTTT CASSLATGFATNEKLFF TRBJ1-4 TRBV7-9 NA TRBD1
TGTGCCAGCAGCGTATATAGTAGCGGCAACACCGGGGAGCTGTTTTTT CASSVYSSGNTGELFF TRBJ2-2 TRBV9 NA NA
TGTGCCAGCTCACCTCAAACAGGGAAGGGCATTCAGTACTTC CASSPQTGKGIQYF TRBJ2-4 TRBV18 once NA
TGCGCCAGCAGCCGTACCCCCGGACTAGCGGGAGCACGCAGGAATGAGCAGTTCTTC CASSRTPGLAGARRNEQFF TRBJ2-1 TRBV5-1 NA TRBD2
TGTGCCAGCCTGAGCGGGCCCCGCACAGATACGCAGTATTTT CASLSGPRTDTQYF TRBJ2-3 TRBV28 NA NA
TGTGCCACCATCGACTGGCAGTCCGACAATGAGCAGTTCTTC CATIDWQSDNEQFF TRBJ2-1 TRBV28 NA NA
TGTGCCAGCAGTCCGGGGGAGAGAACAGATACGCAGTATTTT CASSPGERTDTQYF TRBJ2-3 TRBV6-4 NA NA
TGTGCCAGCGGCCCCTCCCTGACGGGGGACTATGGCTACACCTTC CASGPSLTGDYGYTF TRBJ1-2 TRBV6-5 NA NA
TGTGCCAGCAGCGTAGGAGGCGGGGGCACCGGGGAGCTGTTTTTT CASSVGGGGTGELFF TRBJ2-2 TRBV9 NA TRBD2
TGTGCCAGTAGTATATCCAGGGCGGAGACCCAGTACTTC CASSISRAETQYF TRBJ2-5 TRBV19 NA NA
TGTGCCAGCAGTGAACACAGGGGAGATACGCAGTATTTT CASSEHRGDTQYF TRBJ2-3 TRBV6-1 once TRBD1
TGTGCCAGCTCCCCCAACAGGGGGAACACTGAAGCTTTCTTT CASSPNRGNTEAFF TRBJ1-1 TRBV27 NA TRBD1